Sequencing of this TCR beta chain was carried out in a study of post-analysis software for immune sequencing data. For the study at large: Recorded subtypes: relapsing-remitting, secondary progressive, progressive-relapsing; some patients unannotated.

Study-level points and caveats: Significantly lower normalized Chao1 diversity was seen in multiple sclerosis patients than in controls. About 5 TRBV segments (TRBV5-6, TRBV5-1 and TRBV20-1 among them) occurred more frequently in patients than in controls. Batch-mates among the samples co-clustered strongly by F measure.

The CDR3 totals 18 residues. Trimming cost V 3 bases and J 0 bases, with 15 bases left between them. As concerns this clonotype: Its cognate antigen is unknown.

Unique molecular identifiers tagged the TCR beta cDNA libraries. Between roughly 1 and 10 million T cells gave rise to roughly 0.5 million cDNA molecules. Each CDR3 protein is one row after TCRdb ran MiXCR on the PCR reads. Among 740,000 or so distinct CDR3 sequences listed, under 70% were seen once. The sequence derives from a girl aged 10 to 17 with multiple sclerosis. The rearrangement links TRBV12-3 or TRBV12-4 to TRBJ1-6, with D unclear. The sequencing input was blood. The CDR3 is CASSFSSPGSSYNSPLHF. The CDR3 DNA follows: TGTGCCAGCAGTTTCTCGTCACCGGGAAGCTCCTATAATTCACCCCTCCACTTT.